These 5 T cell receptor beta chains were all obtained from the same sample, sequenced in a study of cytomegalovirus exposure and HLA in healthy donors. Some clones are missing from TCRdb's copy, which holds only in-frame ones; the method was immunoSEQ multiplex PCR. The sample lists around 150,000 clones; just over 90% were seen once. The sample consisted of PBMCs. The receptors were gathered from a young man in good health and CMV-seronegative.

In DNA form, the CDR3 reads TGTGCCAGCAGCTTGGCGGGGGGCGCGGGGGCTTTCTTT. Amino acids: CASSLAGGAGAFF. The V gene is TRBV5-4, the J gene TRBJ1-1, with D possibly matching TRBD1 (6 bases). Germline V CDR1 and CDR2: SGHNT, YYREEE (reference sequence). V was clipped by 0 bases and J by 11 bases, with 14 bases between them. CDR3 length: 13 amino acids.

This sequence joins TRBV5-6 and TRBJ1-6; 7 nucleotides match TRBD1. This CDR3 comprises 16 residues. The J segment lost 7 bases and the V segment lost 4 bases, leaving 11 bases of the junction unmatched. Germline values: CDR1 SGHDT, CDR2 YYEEEE. The CDR3 loop is CASSLLETGTNSPLHF. The DNA for the CDR3 is TGTGCCAGCAGCCTCCTTGAGACAGGGACCAATTCACCCCTCCACTTT.

This clone is a singleton in its sample. CDR3 region: CASRDSSNLGYTF. CDR3 in DNA: TGTGCCAGCAGGGACAGTTCTAACTTAGGCTACACCTTC. This chain connects TRBV25-1 to TRBJ1-2, with D perhaps matching TRBD1 (6 bases). CDR1 is MGHDK, CDR2 SYGVNS, per germline. Trimming left V 6 bases short and J 8 bases short, with 16 bases between. The CDR3 is 13 residues long.

This chain uses TRBV30 with TRBJ1-1, with unresolved D. Between the trimmed V and J ends, which lost 0 bases and 1 base, there was a span of 9 bases. The CDR3 contains 14 residues. The germline gives CDR1 GTSNPN, CDR2 SVGIG (reference sequence). The CDR3 sequence is CAWSVLARNTEAFF. The DNA for the CDR3 is TGTGCCTGGAGTGTATTAGCCCGGAACACTGAAGCTTTCTTT.

The chain uses TRBV2 and TRBJ2-7; D might be TRBD1 (6 bases). V was cut by 2 bases and J by 6 bases, with 17 bases left in between. This CDR3 is 15 amino acids long. Per germline, CDR1 SNHLY and CDR2 FYNNEI. CDR3 sequence (DNA): TGTGCCAGCAGTGAAAGTTTCGGCAGGGGAAGCGAGCAGTACTTC. It translates to CASSESFGRGSEQYF.